The text below deals with one T cell receptor (beta chain). The sample is drawn from a study of cytomegalovirus exposure and HLA in healthy donors. Germline V gene data show CDR1 as MNHEY and CDR2 as SMNVEV (reference sequence). V lost 0 bases and J lost 4; bases outside the gene matches: 4. The CDR3 spans 15 residues. Measured with immunoSEQ multiplex PCR; TCRdb has only the in-frame clones, and not every one. The sample comprises some 210,000 clones, roughly 80% of which are singletons, and roughly 5.5% rests with the top ten. This rearrangement joins TRBV27 to TRBJ1-2, with 8 bases that match TRBD1. Sample: PBMCs. This TCR came from a woman between 18 and 29 years old in good health and CMV-seronegative. The CDR3 DNA reads TGTGCCAGCAGTTTATCTCCAGGGGGCGTCTATGGCTACACCTTC. Translated, it gives CASSLSPGGVYGYTF.